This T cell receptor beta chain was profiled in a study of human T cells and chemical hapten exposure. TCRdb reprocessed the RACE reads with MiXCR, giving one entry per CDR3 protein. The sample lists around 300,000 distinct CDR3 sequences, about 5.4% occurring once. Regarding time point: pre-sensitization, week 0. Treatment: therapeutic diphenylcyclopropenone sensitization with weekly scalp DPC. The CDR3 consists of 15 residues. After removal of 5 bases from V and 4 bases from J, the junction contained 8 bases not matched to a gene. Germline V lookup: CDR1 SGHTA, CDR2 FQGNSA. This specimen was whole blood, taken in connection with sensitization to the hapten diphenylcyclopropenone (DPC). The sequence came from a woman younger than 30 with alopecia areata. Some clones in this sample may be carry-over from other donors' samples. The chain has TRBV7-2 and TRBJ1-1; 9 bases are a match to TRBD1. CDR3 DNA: TGTGCCAGCAGCGAGGGGGGACAGGGAAGCACTGAAGCTTTCTTT. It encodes CASSEGGQGSTEAFF. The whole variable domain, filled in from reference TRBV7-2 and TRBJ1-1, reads GAGVSQSPSNKVTEKGKDVELRCDPISGHTALYWYRQSLGQGLEFLIYFQGNSAPDKSGLPSDRFSAERTGGSVSTLTIQRTQQEDSAVYLCASSEGGQGSTEAFFGQGTRLTVV.